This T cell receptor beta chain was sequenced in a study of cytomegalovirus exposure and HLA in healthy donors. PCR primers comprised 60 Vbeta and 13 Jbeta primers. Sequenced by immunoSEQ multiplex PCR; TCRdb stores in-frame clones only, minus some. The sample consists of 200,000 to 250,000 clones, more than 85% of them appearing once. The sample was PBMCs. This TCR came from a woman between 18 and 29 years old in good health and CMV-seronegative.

The CDR3 nucleotides are TGTGCCAGCAGCGCCCGGACTAGCGGGAGTGCCCACGAGCAGTACTTC. Protein: CASSARTSGSAHEQYF. The gene calls are TRBV9 and TRBJ2-7, with TRBD2 identical over 13 bases. This CDR3 spans 16 amino acids. From germline, CDR1 is SGDLS and CDR2 YYNGEE. Trimming cost V 3 bases and J 5 bases; bases outside gene matches: 8.